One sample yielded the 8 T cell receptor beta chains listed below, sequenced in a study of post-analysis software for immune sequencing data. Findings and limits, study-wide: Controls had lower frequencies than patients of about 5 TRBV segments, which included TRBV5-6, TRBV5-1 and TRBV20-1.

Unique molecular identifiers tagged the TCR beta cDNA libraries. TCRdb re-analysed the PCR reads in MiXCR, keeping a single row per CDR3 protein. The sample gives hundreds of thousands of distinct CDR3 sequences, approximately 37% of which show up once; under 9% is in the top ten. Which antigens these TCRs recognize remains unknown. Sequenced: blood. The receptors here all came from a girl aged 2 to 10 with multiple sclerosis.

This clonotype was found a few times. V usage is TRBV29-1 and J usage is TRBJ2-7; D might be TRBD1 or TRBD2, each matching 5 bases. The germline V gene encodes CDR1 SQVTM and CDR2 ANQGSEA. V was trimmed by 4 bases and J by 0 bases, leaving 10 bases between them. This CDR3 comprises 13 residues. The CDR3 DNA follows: TGCAGCGTTGGATGGGGGAGCTCCTACGAGCAGTACTTC. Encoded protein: CSVGWGSSYEQYF.

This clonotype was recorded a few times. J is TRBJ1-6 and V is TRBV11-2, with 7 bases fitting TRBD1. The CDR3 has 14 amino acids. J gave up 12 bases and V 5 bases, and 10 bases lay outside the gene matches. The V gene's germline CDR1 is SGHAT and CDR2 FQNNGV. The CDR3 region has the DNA TGTGCCAGCAGCCTCCACAGGGGATATCAACCCCTCCACTTT. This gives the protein CASSLHRGYQPLHF.

DNA for the CDR3: TGTGCCAGCAGACAAGCTGGGGCCAACGTCCTGACTTTC. Its translation is CASRQAGANVLTF. The chain employs TRBV6-6 and TRBJ2-6; D is uncertain. CDR3 length: 13 residues. Per the germline V gene, CDR1 is MNHNY and CDR2 is SVGAGI (reference sequence). The V gene lost 6 bases and the J gene lost 2 bases, with 5 bases spanning the gap.

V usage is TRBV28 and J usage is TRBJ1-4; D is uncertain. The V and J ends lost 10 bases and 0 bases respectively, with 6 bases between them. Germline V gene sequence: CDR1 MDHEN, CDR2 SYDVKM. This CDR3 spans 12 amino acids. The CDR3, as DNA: TGTGCCACCTCCTCAACTAATGAAAAACTGTTTTTT. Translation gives CATSSTNEKLFF.

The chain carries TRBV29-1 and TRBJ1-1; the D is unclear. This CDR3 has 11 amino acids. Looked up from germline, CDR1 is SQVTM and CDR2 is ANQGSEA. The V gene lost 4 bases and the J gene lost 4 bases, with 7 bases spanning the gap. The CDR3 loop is CSVVSVTEAFF. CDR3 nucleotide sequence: TGCAGCGTTGTGTCGGTCACTGAAGCTTTCTTT. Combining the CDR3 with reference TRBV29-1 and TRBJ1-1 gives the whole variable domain SAVISQKPSRDICQRGTSLTIQCQVDSQVTMMFWYRQQPGQSLTLIATANQGSEATYESGFVIDKFPISRPNLTFSTLTVSNMSPEDSSIYLCSVVSVTEAFFGQGTRLTVV.

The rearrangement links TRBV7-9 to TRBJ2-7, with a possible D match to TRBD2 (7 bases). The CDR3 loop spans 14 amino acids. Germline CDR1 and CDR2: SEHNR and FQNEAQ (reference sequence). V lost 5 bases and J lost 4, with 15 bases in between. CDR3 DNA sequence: TGTGCCAGCAGCATACAGGGAGGGTATTACGAGCAGTACTTC. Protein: CASSIQGGYYEQYF.

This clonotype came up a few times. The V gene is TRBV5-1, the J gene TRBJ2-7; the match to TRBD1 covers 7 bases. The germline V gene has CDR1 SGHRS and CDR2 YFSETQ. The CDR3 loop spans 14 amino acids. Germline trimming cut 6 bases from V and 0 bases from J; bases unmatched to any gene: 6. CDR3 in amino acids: CASKIQGDSYEQYF. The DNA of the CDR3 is TGCGCCAGCAAGATCCAGGGGGACTCCTACGAGCAGTACTTC.

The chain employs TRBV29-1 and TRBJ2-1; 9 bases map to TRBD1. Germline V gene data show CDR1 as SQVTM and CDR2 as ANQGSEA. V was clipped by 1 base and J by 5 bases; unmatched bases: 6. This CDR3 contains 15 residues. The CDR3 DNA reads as TGCAGCGTTGAAGGGGGGACAGGGCGACACAATGAGCAGTTCTTC. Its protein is CSVEGGTGRHNEQFF.